This TCR beta chain derives from a study of blood T cell repertoires in COVID-19. The data were produced by immunoSEQ multiplex PCR, yet TCRdb's version contains in-frame clones alone and is incomplete. The sample yields approximately 260,000 clones, 80% to 90% seen once. Germline V gene data show CDR1 as SGHNT and CDR2 as YYREEE (reference sequence). This CDR3 spans 15 amino acids. The V gene end was trimmed by 0 bases and the J gene end by 6 bases; junction bases not matched to a gene: 9. The specimen sequenced was peripheral blood. V is TRBV5-4 and J is TRBJ2-7; 7 bases are shared with TRBD2. The receptor's source is a woman between 65 and 79 years old with acute or convalescent COVID-19. CDR3 amino acids: CASSLEAGGSIEQYF. CDR3 nucleotide sequence: TGTGCCAGCAGCTTGGAGGCCGGGGGGTCCATCGAGCAGTACTTC.